The rows below give T cell receptor beta chains drawn from one sample of a study of shared clonotypes between healthy human individuals. TCRdb's copy holds only in-frame clones and misses some; the assay was immunoSEQ multiplex PCR. The sample carries about 380,000 clones, 90% to 97% recorded once. The material sequenced was memory CD8+ T cells sorted from blood. The receptor set was obtained from a man younger than 40 in good health. The CDR3 runs from the conserved cysteine through the conserved F or W. D genes are given only for firm matches. A clone size is listed for some rows: how often the clone was seen (once, few, many), or a class if it is expanded.

d_gene: NA
v_gene: TRBV6-6
abundance: NA
len: 16
j_gene: TRBJ1-1
CDR3aa: CASSYPPGGPNTEAFF
CDR3nt: TGTGCCAGCAGTTATCCGCCGGGGGGGCCTAACACTGAAGCTTTCTTT

d_gene: TRBD1
v_gene: TRBV5-1
abundance: NA
len: 17
j_gene: TRBJ2-7
CDR3aa: CASSLAPRQGAPYEQYF
CDR3nt: TGCGCCAGCAGCTTGGCCCCTCGACAGGGGGCACCCTACGAGCAGTACTTC

d_gene: TRBD2
v_gene: TRBV20-1
abundance: NA
len: 11
j_gene: TRBJ2-1
CDR3aa: CSARAGGEQFF
CDR3nt: TGCAGTGCTAGAGCGGGAGGTGAGCAGTTCTTC

d_gene: TRBD2
v_gene: TRBV6-5
abundance: NA
len: 12
j_gene: TRBJ2-3
CDR3aa: CASSPTSGKQYF
CDR3nt: TGTGCCAGCAGCCCTACTAGCGGGAAGCAGTATTTT

d_gene: NA
v_gene: TRBV11-2
abundance: NA
len: 15
j_gene: TRBJ2-5
CDR3aa: CASSFPVGGQETQYF
CDR3nt: TGTGCCAGCAGCTTTCCCGTCGGCGGCCAAGAGACCCAGTACTTC

d_gene: NA
v_gene: TRBV6-1
abundance: NA
len: 13
j_gene: TRBJ2-5
CDR3aa: CASSGTSQETQYF
CDR3nt: TGTGCCAGCAGTGGGACCAGTCAAGAGACCCAGTACTTC

d_gene: NA
v_gene: TRBV30
abundance: NA
len: 13
j_gene: TRBJ2-7
CDR3aa: CAWSVRDTLEQYF
CDR3nt: TGTGCCTGGAGTGTCCGGGACACCCTCGAGCAGTACTTC

d_gene: NA
v_gene: TRBV25-1
abundance: NA
len: 14
j_gene: TRBJ2-5
CDR3aa: CASSDNRAQETQYF
CDR3nt: TGTGCCAGCAGTGACAACAGGGCGCAAGAGACCCAGTACTTC

d_gene: TRBD2
v_gene: TRBV11-2
abundance: NA
len: 16
j_gene: TRBJ2-1
CDR3aa: CASSLEGTSGSMEQFF
CDR3nt: TGTGCCAGCAGCTTAGAAGGGACTAGCGGGAGTATGGAGCAGTTCTTC

d_gene: TRBD2
v_gene: TRBV30
abundance: NA
len: 14
j_gene: TRBJ2-3
CDR3aa: CAWNLAGTTDTQYF
CDR3nt: TGTGCCTGGAATTTAGCGGGGACCACAGATACGCAGTATTTT

d_gene: TRBD2
v_gene: TRBV6-5
abundance: NA
len: 14
j_gene: TRBJ2-1
CDR3aa: CASSWGGPQNEQFF
CDR3nt: TGTGCCAGCAGTTGGGGAGGGCCTCAAAATGAGCAGTTCTTC

d_gene: TRBD2
v_gene: TRBV6-5
abundance: once
len: 14
j_gene: TRBJ2-3
CDR3aa: CASALAGSTDTQYF
CDR3nt: TGTGCCAGCGCGCTAGCGGGCAGCACAGATACGCAGTATTTT

d_gene: NA
v_gene: TRBV23-1
abundance: NA
len: 13
j_gene: TRBJ1-5
CDR3aa: CASSHGHNQPQHF
CDR3nt: TGCGCCAGCAGTCATGGCCACAATCAGCCCCAGCATTTT

d_gene: NA
v_gene: TRBV18
abundance: NA
len: 18
j_gene: TRBJ2-3
CDR3aa: CASSPLQSQPRSTDTQYF
CDR3nt: TGTGCCAGCTCACCACTTCAGAGTCAGCCCCGTAGCACAGATACGCAGTATTTT

d_gene: NA
v_gene: TRBV25-1
abundance: NA
len: 13
j_gene: TRBJ2-7
CDR3aa: CASSEYQGHEQYF
CDR3nt: TGTGCCAGCAGTGAATATCAGGGCCACGAGCAGTACTTC

d_gene: NA
v_gene: TRBV18
abundance: few
len: 13
j_gene: TRBJ1-2
CDR3aa: CASSPDRSYGYTF
CDR3nt: TGTGCCAGCTCACCTGACAGGAGCTATGGCTACACCTTC

d_gene: NA
v_gene: TRBV6-7
abundance: NA
len: 12
j_gene: TRBJ1-2
CDR3aa: CASSYINYGYTF
CDR3nt: TGTGCCAGCAGTTATATCAACTATGGCTACACCTTC

d_gene: NA
v_gene: TRBV18
abundance: NA
len: 13
j_gene: TRBJ1-1
CDR3aa: CASSRGENTEAFF
CDR3nt: TGTGCCAGCTCTCGAGGGGAGAACACTGAAGCTTTCTTT

d_gene: TRBD2
v_gene: TRBV11-1
abundance: NA
len: 12
j_gene: TRBJ2-7
CDR3aa: CASSLLAGVSYF
CDR3nt: TGTGCCAGCAGCCTCTTAGCGGGAGTTTCCTACTTC

d_gene: NA
v_gene: TRBV30
abundance: NA
len: 14
j_gene: TRBJ2-1
CDR3aa: CAWHPGVGPDEQFF
CDR3nt: TGTGCCTGGCACCCGGGAGTCGGGCCAGATGAGCAGTTCTTC

d_gene: NA
v_gene: TRBV6-6
abundance: NA
len: 15
j_gene: TRBJ2-3
CDR3aa: CASSYSEDSTDTQYF
CDR3nt: TGTGCCAGCAGTTACTCGGAGGACAGCACAGATACGCAGTATTTT

d_gene: NA
v_gene: TRBV10-1
abundance: NA
len: 11
j_gene: TRBJ2-3
CDR3aa: CASSSSNTQYF
CDR3nt: TGCGCCAGCAGTTCCAGTAATACGCAGTATTTT

d_gene: NA
v_gene: TRBV11-2
abundance: NA
len: 14
j_gene: TRBJ2-5
CDR3aa: CASSHSVAQETQYF
CDR3nt: TGTGCCAGCAGCCATAGCGTAGCTCAAGAGACCCAGTACTTC

d_gene: TRBD1
v_gene: TRBV4-2
abundance: NA
len: 15
j_gene: TRBJ2-7
CDR3aa: CASSQSRDRAYEQYF
CDR3nt: TGTGCCAGCAGCCAGTCCCGGGACAGGGCCTACGAGCAGTACTTC

d_gene: NA
v_gene: TRBV10-3
abundance: NA
len: 11
j_gene: TRBJ1-2
CDR3aa: CAISGDYGYTF
CDR3nt: TGTGCCATCAGCGGCGACTATGGCTACACCTTC

d_gene: NA
v_gene: TRBV25-1
abundance: NA
len: 14
j_gene: TRBJ1-2
CDR3aa: CASSGNSRGYGYTF
CDR3nt: TGTGCCAGCAGTGGTAACTCTCGGGGGTATGGCTACACCTTC

d_gene: NA
v_gene: TRBV4-1
abundance: NA
len: 18
j_gene: TRBJ1-1
CDR3aa: CASSQDSLRVSMNTEAFF
CDR3nt: TGCGCCAGCAGCCAAGATTCTCTAAGGGTCAGCATGAACACTGAAGCTTTCTTT

d_gene: NA
v_gene: TRBV29-1
abundance: NA
len: 15
j_gene: TRBJ2-5
CDR3aa: CSVEWVGHPAETQYF
CDR3nt: TGCAGCGTCGAGTGGGTGGGACACCCCGCGGAGACCCAGTACTTC

d_gene: TRBD2
v_gene: TRBV6-1
abundance: once
len: 14
j_gene: TRBJ2-7
CDR3aa: CASSGMGTSYEQYF
CDR3nt: TGTGCCAGCAGTGGAATGGGGACTAGCTACGAGCAGTACTTC

d_gene: NA
v_gene: TRBV29-1
abundance: NA
len: 15
j_gene: TRBJ1-2
CDR3aa: CSVETMDTQIYGYTF
CDR3nt: TGCAGCGTAGAAACTATGGACACGCAAATCTATGGCTACACCTTC

d_gene: TRBD1
v_gene: TRBV19
abundance: NA
len: 16
j_gene: TRBJ2-3
CDR3aa: CARIYHRDRGLDTQYF
CDR3nt: TGTGCCAGGATCTACCACAGGGACAGGGGGCTAGATACGCAGTATTTT

d_gene: TRBD2
v_gene: TRBV28
abundance: NA
len: 15
j_gene: TRBJ2-7
CDR3aa: CASTLAGIVSYEQYF
CDR3nt: TGTGCCAGCACACTAGCGGGGATAGTCTCCTACGAGCAGTACTTC

d_gene: TRBD2
v_gene: TRBV5-1
abundance: NA
len: 16
j_gene: TRBJ2-2
CDR3aa: CASSFPASGTAGELFF
CDR3nt: TGCGCCAGCAGCTTCCCGGCTAGCGGAACCGCCGGGGAGCTGTTTTTT

d_gene: NA
v_gene: TRBV6-1
abundance: NA
len: 15
j_gene: TRBJ1-5
CDR3aa: CASRRTGVLIRAQHF
CDR3nt: TGTGCCAGCAGGCGAACCGGGGTCCTTATTCGGGCCCAGCATTTT

d_gene: NA
v_gene: TRBV7-9
abundance: NA
len: 18
j_gene: TRBJ2-1
CDR3aa: CASSLGEYGGPSYNEQFF
CDR3nt: TGTGCCAGCAGCTTAGGCGAGTACGGGGGGCCGTCCTACAATGAGCAGTTCTTC

d_gene: TRBD1
v_gene: TRBV5-1
abundance: NA
len: 15
j_gene: TRBJ2-7
CDR3aa: CASSSTIGQAYEQYF
CDR3nt: TGCGCCAGCAGCTCCACCATCGGACAGGCCTACGAGCAGTACTTC

d_gene: TRBD2
v_gene: TRBV5-1
abundance: NA
len: 20
j_gene: TRBJ2-1
CDR3aa: CASSLSGTSGRKSTYNEQFF
CDR3nt: TGCGCCAGCAGCCTATCCGGGACTAGCGGGAGAAAGAGTACCTACAATGAGCAGTTCTTC

d_gene: TRBD1
v_gene: TRBV11-2
abundance: NA
len: 16
j_gene: TRBJ2-2
CDR3aa: CASSLGGGANTGELFF
CDR3nt: TGTGCCAGCAGCTTAGGAGGGGGCGCGAACACCGGGGAGCTGTTTTTT

d_gene: NA
v_gene: TRBV25-1
abundance: once
len: 13
j_gene: TRBJ1-4
CDR3aa: CASSELEEAKLFF
CDR3nt: TGTGCCAGCAGTGAATTAGAGGAGGCTAAACTGTTTTTT

d_gene: TRBD1
v_gene: TRBV9
abundance: NA
len: 15
j_gene: TRBJ2-1
CDR3aa: CASSAGTGVHNEQFF
CDR3nt: TGTGCCAGCAGCGCCGGGACAGGGGTCCACAATGAGCAGTTCTTC

d_gene: NA
v_gene: TRBV11-2
abundance: NA
len: 12
j_gene: TRBJ1-2
CDR3aa: CASSPSGSSYTF
CDR3nt: TGTGCCAGCAGTCCTTCGGGATCAAGTTACACCTTC

d_gene: TRBD1
v_gene: TRBV6-6
abundance: NA
len: 14
j_gene: TRBJ1-1
CDR3aa: CASSYLGQGDKAFF
CDR3nt: TGTGCCAGCAGTTACTTGGGACAGGGGGATAAGGCTTTCTTT

d_gene: TRBD2
v_gene: TRBV14
abundance: NA
len: 18
j_gene: TRBJ2-3
CDR3aa: CASSQSSGTSLYTNTQYF
CDR3nt: TGTGCCAGCAGCCAATCGTCCGGGACTAGCTTGTACACTAATACGCAGTATTTT

d_gene: TRBD1
v_gene: TRBV18
abundance: NA
len: 15
j_gene: TRBJ1-5
CDR3aa: CASSPGDRGNQPQHF
CDR3nt: TGTGCCAGCTCACCGGGAGACAGGGGGAATCAGCCCCAGCATTTT